This T cell receptor (beta chain) was recorded in a study of T cell responses to AZD1222 COVID-19 vaccine. Assay used: immunoSEQ multiplex PCR; TCRdb lists only in-frame clones, some missing. There are roughly 150,000 clones in the sample; 80% to 95% occur only once, and around 7.1% lies in the top ten. Germline V lookup: CDR1 LNHDA, CDR2 SQIVND (reference sequence). V was shortened by 3 bases and J by 0 bases, with 8 bases between the two germline ends. The CDR3 has 14 amino acids. The sequence came from an adult who received the AZD1222 COVID-19 vaccine. V usage is TRBV19 and J usage is TRBJ1-1, with a tentative D call TRBD1 (5 bases). Specimen: peripheral blood, collected 28 days after the second AZD1222 dose. DNA of the CDR3: TGTGCCAGTAGTATCCAGGGATTGAACACTGAAGCTTTCTTT. Its translation is CASSIQGLNTEAFF.